This entry lists 11 T cell receptor beta chains sequenced from one sample in a study of CD8+CD57+ T cells in acquired aplastic anemia. Selection for sequencing was limited to patients who had shown CD8+CD57+ cell expansion by flow cytometry. Template material for TCR beta VDJ and CDR3 profiling consisted of genomic DNA. TCRdb re-called the reads with MiXCR, one entry per CDR3 protein. The table has fewer than 200,000 distinct CDR3 sequences, less than 50% seen once. What was sequenced was sorted CD4+, CD8+, or CD8+CD57+ T cells (not recorded which) from PBMCs. These TCRs come from a human donor with aplastic anemia.

This clonotype was recorded a few times. With a much larger clone just one base away, this may be a read error. The J gene is TRBJ2-7, the V gene TRBV20-1; weak D call: TRBD2 (5 bases). The CDR3 covers 12 residues. Germline lookup yields CDR1 DFQATT and CDR2 SNEGSKA (reference sequence). V was shortened by 6 bases and J by 6 bases, with 15 bases between the two germline ends. The CDR3 sequence: CSARVTEVEQYF. The CDR3 nucleotides read TGCAGTGCCCGAGTCACGGAGGTCGAGCAGTACTTC.

The rearrangement uses TRBV5-6 and TRBJ2-7, with 8 nucleotides matching TRBD2. This CDR3 is 15 amino acids long. V trimming: 5 bases; J trimming: 4 bases; junction bases outside the gene matches: 11. CDR1 and CDR2 (germline): SGHDT, YYEEEE. CDR3 DNA: TGTGCCAGCAGTGCCGAGCGGGGGCTCACGTACGAGCAGTACTTC. Translating it yields CASSAERGLTYEQYF. Complete variable domain (other parts from reference TRBV5-6 and TRBJ2-7): DAGVTQSPTHLIKTRGQQVTLRCSPKSGHDTVSWYQQALGQGPQFIFQYYEEEERQRGNFPDRFSGHQFPNYSSELNVNALLLGDSALYLCASSAERGLTYEQYFGPGTRLTVT.

The genes are TRBV20-1 and TRBJ2-1, with unresolved D. In germline, CDR1 is DFQATT, CDR2 SNEGSKA (reference sequence). The CDR3 length is 10 residues. Trimming shortened V by 6 bases and J by 8 bases, and 8 bases separated the two germline ends. CDR3 coding DNA: TGCAGTGCGAAGGTATATGAGCAGTTCTTC. Translating it yields CSAKVYEQFF.

The genes are TRBV20-1 and TRBJ2-7; D unclear. The germline V and J ends were trimmed by 6 bases and 5 bases, with 14 bases remaining between them. The V gene's germline CDR1 is DFQATT and CDR2 SNEGSKA (reference sequence). The CDR3 totals 12 residues. CDR3: CSAPSNLNEQYF. The CDR3, as DNA: TGCAGTGCCCCCTCGAATCTCAACGAGCAGTACTTC.

Ten or more counts support this clonotype. The germline gene is not matched at one end of the junction; a read error may be the cause. The gene calls are TRBV10-3 and TRBJ1-1, with TRBD1 matching 8 bases. CDR3 length: 14 amino acids. The germline V gene has CDR1 ENHRY and CDR2 SYGVKD. The CDR3 reads CTISAGTGNTEAFF. CDR3 nucleotides: TGTACCATCAGCGCGGGGACAGGGAACACTGAAGCTTTCTTT.

This clonotype has more than one count but fewer than ten. The V call is TRBV25-1, the J call TRBJ1-2; 9 positions agree with TRBD1. The CDR3 covers 16 residues. Germline CDR1 MGHDK, CDR2 SYGVNS. The J segment lost 1 base and the V segment lost 4 bases, leaving 7 bases of the junction unmatched. The CDR3 loop is CASSGGQGNFNYGYTF. The CDR3, as DNA: TGTGCCAGCAGTGGGGGACAGGGAAACTTTAACTATGGCTACACCTTC.

This chain joins TRBV7-9 and TRBJ2-5, with 8 positions matching TRBD1. Germline CDR1 and CDR2: SEHNR and FQNEAQ (reference sequence). V lost 8 bases to trimming and J lost 2 bases; unmatched junction nucleotides: 10. This CDR3 is built from 15 residues. The CDR3 coding sequence is TGTGCCAGCGAAACGGGACAGGTTGGACAAGAGACCCAGTACTTC. Its protein is CASETGQVGQETQYF. The full variable domain, completed using reference TRBV7-9 and TRBJ2-5, is DTGVSQNPRHKITKRGQNVTFRCDPISEHNRLYWYRQTLGQGPEFLTYFQNEAQLEKSRLLSDRFSAERPKGSFSTLEIQRTEQGDSAMYLCASETGQVGQETQYFGPGTRLLVL.

This chain's CDR3 is CASSAPGLAINEQYF. The CDR3, as DNA: TGTGCCAGCAGCGCCCCGGGACTAGCGATCAACGAGCAGTACTTC. The chain links TRBV2 to TRBJ2-7; 10 bases align to TRBD2. This CDR3 has 15 amino acids. Germline lookup yields CDR1 SNHLY and CDR2 FYNNEI. The junction had 10 bases not matched to a gene; V was cut back by 6 bases and J by 5 bases.

This clonotype was recorded at least ten times. DNA of the CDR3: TGTGCCAGTAGGGGCGGGACTCGTTCCTATGGCTACACCTTC. Translating it yields CASRGGTRSYGYTF. This chain joins TRBV19 and TRBJ1-2; tentatively, D is TRBD1 (5 bases). The CDR3 contains 14 residues. Per germline, CDR1 LNHDA and CDR2 SQIVND (reference sequence). V was pared by 6 bases and J by 4 bases, with 15 bases between.

This clonotype has more than one count but fewer than ten. The chain combines TRBV4-3 with TRBJ1-2; the D gene is possibly TRBD1 (5 bases). Per the germline V gene, CDR1 is LGHNA and CDR2 is YSLEER. The CDR3 covers 13 residues. The V and J ends lost 5 bases and 8 bases respectively, with 15 bases between them. CDR3 coding DNA: TGCGCCAGCAGCAGTGTCGGGGGTGGAGGCTACACCTTC. Protein: CASSSVGGGGYTF.

This clonotype was picked up many times. The rearrangement uses TRBV24-1 and TRBJ2-3; a weak D match, TRBD1 (5 bases). Germline CDR1 is KGHDR and CDR2 is SFDVKD. V was clipped by 5 bases and J by 5 bases, with 22 bases between them. There are 17 residues in the CDR3. The chain's CDR3 is CATSAPSGRDVGDTQYF. The CDR3 DNA is TGTGCCACCAGTGCCCCCTCCGGCAGGGATGTCGGAGATACGCAGTATTTT.